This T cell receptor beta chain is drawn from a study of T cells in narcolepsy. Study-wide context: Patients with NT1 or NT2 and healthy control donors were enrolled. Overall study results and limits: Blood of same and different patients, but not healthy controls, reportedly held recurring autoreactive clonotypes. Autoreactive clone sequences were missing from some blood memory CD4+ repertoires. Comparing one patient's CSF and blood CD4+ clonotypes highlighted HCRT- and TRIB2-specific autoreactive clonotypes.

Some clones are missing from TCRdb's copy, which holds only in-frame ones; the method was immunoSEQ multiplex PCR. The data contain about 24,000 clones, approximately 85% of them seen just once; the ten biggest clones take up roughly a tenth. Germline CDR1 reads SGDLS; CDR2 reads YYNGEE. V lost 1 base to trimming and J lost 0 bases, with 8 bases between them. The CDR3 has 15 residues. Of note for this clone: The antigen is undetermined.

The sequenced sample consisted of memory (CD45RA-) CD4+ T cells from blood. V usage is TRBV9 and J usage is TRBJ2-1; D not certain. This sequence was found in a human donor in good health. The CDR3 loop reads CASSVMVASYNEQFF. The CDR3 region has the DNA TGTGCCAGCAGCGTAATGGTAGCCTCCTACAATGAGCAGTTCTTC. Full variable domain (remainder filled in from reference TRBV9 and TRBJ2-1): DSGVTQTPKHLITATGQRVTLRCSPRSGDLSVYWYQQSLDQGLQFLIQYYNGEERAKGNILERFSAQQFPDLHSELNLSSLELGDSALYFCASSVMVASYNEQFFGPGTRLTVL.